The 18 T cell receptor beta chains reported below all come from one sample, sequenced in a study of CD8+ T cells in alopecia areata. Treatment in this sample: oral pan-JAK inhibitor, 5-10 mg twice daily. Extraction and reverse transcription of RNA yielded cDNA as the sequencing template. Measured with immunoSEQ multiplex PCR; TCRdb has only the in-frame clones, and not every one. The table lists 250,000 to 350,000 clones, about 62% of them singletons. The starting material was CD4+ T cells sorted from blood, obtained between weeks 51 and 54, from a patient treated with tofacitinib. The origin of the receptors is a human donor with alopecia areata.

CDR3 DNA sequence: TGTGCCAGCAGCCCGACCCTGGGGGAGACCCAGTACTTC. This codes for CASSPTLGETQYF. V gene TRBV7-3 combines with J gene TRBJ2-5; D is unclear. Looked up from germline, CDR1 is SGHTA and CDR2 is FQGTGA. Trimming shortened V by 5 bases and J by 5 bases, and 12 bases separated the two germline ends. This CDR3 is 13 amino acids long.

The chain couples TRBV30 to TRBJ1-3; D may be TRBD1 (6 bases). CDR1 is GTSNPN and CDR2 is SVGIG in the germline V gene (reference sequence). The CDR3 extends over 15 amino acids. Trimming removed 4 bases at V and 0 bases at J, with 13 bases between. CDR3: CAWNDRDTSGNTIYF. The CDR3 DNA sequence: TGTGCCTGGAACGACCGGGACACCTCTGGAAACACCATATATTTT.

This clone was counted only a few times. This chain connects TRBV15 to TRBJ1-1; D ambiguous. CDR1 is LNHNV, CDR2 YYDKDF, per germline (reference sequence). Trimming cost V 0 bases and J 1 base, with 6 bases left between them. The CDR3 is 14 residues long. The chain's CDR3 is CATSRDSRNTEAFF. CDR3 nucleotide sequence: TGTGCCACCAGCAGAGATTCTCGGAACACTGAAGCTTTCTTT.

This clone was found a few times. The chain employs TRBV15 and TRBJ2-5; 8 nucleotides agree with TRBD2. The junction had 13 bases not matched to a gene; V was cut back by 3 bases and J by 7 bases. This CDR3 has 16 residues. CDR1 is LNHNV and CDR2 is YYDKDF in the germline V gene (reference sequence). Here the CDR3 reads CATSSIAGTALGTQYF. CDR3 in DNA: TGTGCCACCAGCAGTATAGCGGGGACGGCTCTCGGGACCCAGTACTTC.

V usage is TRBV6-5 and J usage is TRBJ1-1, with D unresolved. Trimming cost V 5 bases and J 5 bases, with 12 bases left between them. The CDR3 covers 13 residues. Germline V gene data show CDR1 as MNHEY and CDR2 as SVGAGI. The DNA of the CDR3 is TGTGCCAGCAGTGTCGTTATAGGGACTGAAGCTTTCTTT. Translating it yields CASSVVIGTEAFF.

This clone was observed a handful of times. V and J are TRBV29-1 and TRBJ2-7; 7 nucleotides line up with TRBD1. V trimming: 3 bases; J trimming: 3 bases; junction bases outside the gene matches: 2. Germline CDR1 SQVTM, CDR2 ANQGSEA. This CDR3 region has 12 residues. The CDR3 loop is CSVDAGGYEQYF. The CDR3 DNA follows: TGCAGCGTTGACGCAGGGGGCTACGAGCAGTACTTC.

The chain links TRBV19 to TRBJ1-6, with a tentative D call TRBD1 (5 bases). Deletions cut 6 bases from V and 5 bases from J, with 11 bases between. The CDR3 spans 14 residues. Germline V gene data show CDR1 as LNHDA and CDR2 as SQIVND (reference sequence). This CDR3 reads CASSHPGHNSPLHF. The CDR3 DNA reads as TGTGCCAGTAGCCACCCGGGGCATAATTCACCCCTCCACTTT.

The V call is TRBV4-1, the J call TRBJ2-5; a weak D match, TRBD1 (6 bases). The CDR3 spans 15 residues. Germline assignment: CDR1 MGHRA and CDR2 YSYEKL. The V end was cut by 1 base, the J end by 4 bases, with 13 bases between. The CDR3 region has the DNA TGCGCCAGCAGCCAAGGTTTCGGACAGCGAGAGACCCAGTACTTC. It codes for CASSQGFGQRETQYF.

This chain joins TRBV5-1 and TRBJ2-7; 10 bases align to TRBD2. The ends lost 4 bases at V and 4 bases at J; junction bases unmatched: 8. This CDR3 has 15 residues. Germline V gives CDR1 SGHRS, CDR2 YFSETQ. CDR3 region: CASSPGLAGAYEQYF. The CDR3 DNA reads as TGCGCCAGCAGCCCTGGTCTAGCGGGGGCGTACGAGCAGTACTTC.

The gene calls are TRBV5-1 and TRBJ2-3; D remains unclear. Germline V lookup: CDR1 SGHRS, CDR2 YFSETQ. Trimming stripped 4 bases from V and 1 base from J, with 10 bases between. This CDR3 spans 14 amino acids. The CDR3 nucleotides read TGCGCCAGCAGCCCTCTTGCGGGCACAGATACGCAGTATTTT. This sequence encodes CASSPLAGTDTQYF.

V is TRBV29-1 and J is TRBJ2-1, with 7 nucleotides matching TRBD1. Unmatched junction bases numbered 2, after V lost 5 bases and J lost 10 bases. CDR1 is SQVTM and CDR2 is ANQGSEA in the germline V gene. CDR3 length: 10 residues. CDR3 loop: CSVSTGEQFF. The CDR3 DNA is TGCAGCGTTTCGACAGGGGAGCAGTTCTTC.

The V gene is TRBV30, the J gene TRBJ2-1, with D possibly TRBD2 on 6 matching bases. From germline, CDR1 is GTSNPN and CDR2 SVGIG (reference sequence). CDR3 length: 14 amino acids. Trimming cost V 2 bases and J 2 bases, with 10 bases left between them. Written as DNA, the CDR3 is TGTGCCTGGAGTCCGCGGGGAGCCTACAATGAGCAGTTCTTC. Residues: CAWSPRGAYNEQFF.

This rearrangement joins TRBV20-1 to TRBJ2-7, with D perhaps TRBD1 or TRBD2 (5 bases each). With 4 bases removed from V and 8 bases from J, the gap between germline ends came to 12 bases. This CDR3 spans 11 amino acids. Germline V CDR1 and CDR2: DFQATT, SNEGSKA (reference sequence). CDR3 in DNA: TGCAGTGCTACAGCCGGGACGCAGCAGTACTTC. This encodes CSATAGTQQYF.

This rearrangement joins TRBV29-1 to TRBJ2-7; 9 bases align to TRBD1. Looked up from germline, CDR1 is SQVTM and CDR2 is ANQGSEA. The CDR3 is 15 amino acids. With V trimmed by 5 bases and J by 1 base, 9 bases remained unmatched. The CDR3 bases are TGCAGCGTTAAACATCCGGGACAGGGTTCCTACGAGCAGTACTTC. This translates into CSVKHPGQGSYEQYF.

This sequence joins TRBV29-1 and TRBJ2-3; 7 bases are shared with TRBD1. In germline, CDR1 is SQVTM, CDR2 ANQGSEA. J was trimmed by 1 base and V by 4 bases; bases with no gene match: 5. CDR3 length: 14 residues. Written as DNA, the CDR3 is TGCAGCGTTGGAAAGGGGGCTGGCACAGATACGCAGTATTTT. This codes for CSVGKGAGTDTQYF.

The V call is TRBV5-4, the J call TRBJ2-1, with 7 bases lining up with TRBD1. V trimming: 5 bases; J trimming: 1 base; junction bases outside the gene matches: 3. Germline V lookup: CDR1 SGHNT, CDR2 YYREEE (reference sequence). The CDR3 loop spans 14 amino acids. The CDR3 nucleotides read TGTGCCAGCAGGTACAGGGGTTCCTACAATGAGCAGTTCTTC. Translating gives CASRYRGSYNEQFF.

The gene calls are TRBV10-3 and TRBJ2-1; tentative D call: TRBD2 (9 bases). Germline V gives CDR1 ENHRY, CDR2 SYGVKD. The CDR3 totals 15 residues. The ends were cut back, 0 bases at V and 10 bases at J, with 16 bases in the middle. CDR3 DNA: TGTGCCATCAGTGAGTCGGTAGCGGGGGACAGGGAGCAGTTCTTC. Translated, it gives CAISESVAGDREQFF.

The J gene is TRBJ1-3, the V gene TRBV18; D perhaps matches TRBD1 (5 bases). The CDR3 extends over 16 amino acids. Germline V gene data show CDR1 as KGHSH and CDR2 as LQKENI. V gave up 4 bases and J gave up 4 bases, with 17 bases separating them. In DNA form, the CDR3 reads TGTGCCAGCTCACATACCGGGGCAGTAGCCGGAAACACCATATATTTT. As protein: CASSHTGAVAGNTIYF.